The clone carrying this TCR beta chain has a single count. Since the CDR3 does not end with the conserved phenylalanine or tryptophan, this likely comes from a read error. The sample comes from a study of T-cell memory formation after mild COVID-19. This CDR3 has 12 residues. The V gene lost 5 bases and the J gene lost 11 bases, with 10 bases spanning the gap. TCRdb re-called the 5' RACE reads through MiXCR, storing one row per CDR3 protein. The sample lists about 430,000 distinct CDR3 sequences, over 15% occurring once. This chain connects TRBV12-3 or TRBV12-4 to TRBJ1-6; D remains unclear. This receptor was identified in a young man who had mild COVID-19 (a few samples of this study predate the infection). Cell type and time point are not known. The sequenced material came from PBMCs or a T cell subset sorted from them (not recorded which). The CDR3: CASSPHFTPLHC. Here the CDR3 DNA reads TGTGCCAGCAGTCCCCATTTTACACCCCTCCACTGT.